This entry is about one T cell receptor beta chain. Its antigen is undetermined. There are 12 residues in the CDR3. V lost 4 bases to trimming and J lost 5 bases; unmatched junction nucleotides: 0. CDR1 and CDR2 (germline): GTSNPN, SVGIG (reference sequence). The isolated RNA, all of it, was reverse transcribed, so expressed TCRB transcripts were what got sequenced. The assay was immunoSEQ multiplex PCR, and TCRdb's table has in-frame clones only and misses some. The data hold approximately 170,000 clones, with roughly 8% observed a single time. This entry comes from a study of beta chain features in type 1 diabetes. Study-wide results and caveats: Within each of all four CD4+ subsets, Type 1 diabetes patients had TCRB CDR3s that were moderately but significantly shorter.

The rearrangement uses TRBV30 and TRBJ2-3; TRBD2 aligns across 10 bases. Sequencing used central memory CD4+ T cells from blood. This TCR came from a man between 18 and 29 years old with type 1 diabetes. As DNA, the CDR3 is TGTGCCTGGACTAGCGGGGGAGATACGCAGTATTTT. It specifies CAWTSGGDTQYF.